The rows below give T cell receptor beta chains drawn from one sample of a study of low-dose radiotherapy and immunotherapy resistance in tumors. TCRdb re-called the reads through MiXCR, storing one row per CDR3 protein. The sample holds approximately 90,000 distinct CDR3 sequences, 9.4% seen once. This specimen consisted of PBMCs, obtained before treatment. Source of these receptors: a male donor with prostate cancer. Each CDR3 is given with its conserved first and last residue. The D gene is left open where the match is weak. Rows give clone size only sometimes, using once, few, many, or a class for an expanded clone.

j_call,v_call,d_call,clone_size,cdr3_aa,cdr3_nt
TRBJ1-2,TRBV19,NA,NA,CASSISDNYGYTF,TGTGCCAGTAGTATTTCGGATAACTATGGCTACACCTTC
TRBJ1-5,TRBV5-6,NA,many,CASSRPGTNQPQHF,TGTGCCAGCAGTCGGCCTGGGACTAATCAGCCCCAGCATTTT
TRBJ2-5,TRBV6-5,TRBD2,many,CASSDRFMASGRKETQYF,TGTGCCAGCAGTGACCGTTTTATGGCTAGCGGGAGGAAAGAGACCCAGTACTTC
TRBJ2-2,TRBV6-6,NA,many,CASSYSGSGELFF,TGTGCCAGCAGTTACTCCGGGTCCGGGGAGCTGTTTTTT
TRBJ2-1,TRBV12-3/TRBV12-4,NA,few,CASSLGGAYNEQFF,TGTGCCAGCAGTTTAGGCGGGGCCTACAATGAGCAGTTCTTC
TRBJ2-7,TRBV20-1,TRBD2,few,CSARNWGGRIYEQYF,TGCAGTGCTAGAAACTGGGGAGGGCGGATCTACGAGCAGTACTTC
TRBJ2-7,TRBV27,NA,few,CASKDRLSYEQYF,TGTGCCAGCAAGGACAGACTGTCCTACGAGCAGTACTTC
TRBJ2-3,TRBV5-4,TRBD2,many,CASSFRTSGSTDTQYF,TGTGCCAGCAGCTTTAGGACTAGCGGGAGTACAGATACGCAGTATTTT
TRBJ1-6,TRBV27,TRBD1,few,CASSGQHNSPLHF,TGTGCCAGTTCGGGACAGCATAATTCACCCCTCCACTTT
TRBJ2-1,TRBV19,NA,NA,CASSTPETSYNEQFF,TGTGCCAGTAGTACACCGGAGACTAGTTACAATGAGCAGTTCTTC
TRBJ1-2,TRBV18,TRBD1,many,CASSPRSTGDGYGYTF,TGTGCCAGCTCACCCCGATCGACAGGGGATGGCTATGGCTACACCTTC
TRBJ1-2,TRBV30,TRBD1,NA,CAWSPGGYGYTF,TGTGCCTGGAGTCCAGGGGGCTATGGCTACACCTTC
TRBJ1-5,TRBV4-2,NA,many,CASSQGFGANQPQHF,TGTGCCAGCAGCCAGGGTTTTGGGGCGAATCAGCCCCAGCATTTT
TRBJ2-1,TRBV5-6,NA,many,CASSLGSGEQFF,TGTGCCAGCAGCTTGGGTAGCGGTGAGCAGTTCTTC
TRBJ1-1,TRBV20-1,TRBD1,many,CSARSPAPDRATEAFF,TGCAGTGCTAGATCCCCTGCCCCGGACAGGGCCACTGAAGCTTTCTTT
TRBJ1-1,TRBV29-1,TRBD1,many,CSVDTQGAAFF,TGCAGCGTTGATACACAGGGGGCTGCTTTCTTT
TRBJ2-1,TRBV7-2,NA,many,CASIQGPVGSYNEQFF,TGTGCCAGCATCCAGGGCCCGGTAGGTTCCTACAATGAGCAGTTCTTC
TRBJ1-5,TRBV27,NA,many,CASSRDRINQPQHF,TGTGCCAGCAGTCGAGACAGGATCAATCAGCCCCAGCATTTT
TRBJ1-5,TRBV2,NA,many,CASSQGNNQPQHF,TGTGCCAGCAGTCAAGGGAACAATCAGCCCCAGCATTTT
TRBJ2-3,TRBV9,NA,many,CASSDGVSGGGTDTQYF,TGTGCCAGCTCCGATGGGGTAAGCGGAGGGGGCACAGATACGCAGTATTTT
TRBJ2-5,TRBV12-3/TRBV12-4,TRBD2,many,CASSLDPSGRSLAETQYF,TGTGCCAGCAGTTTAGACCCTAGCGGGAGGTCCTTGGCTGAGACCCAGTACTTC
TRBJ2-5,TRBV7-2,NA,many,CASSLAYPTHWGQETQYF,TGTGCCAGCAGCTTAGCTTACCCAACCCACTGGGGCCAAGAGACCCAGTACTTC
TRBJ2-7,TRBV28,NA,many,CASSFAGQSSYEQYF,TGTGCCAGCAGTTTTGCGGGACAGTCCTCCTACGAGCAGTACTTC
TRBJ1-6,TRBV20-1,NA,NA,CSAPYSDREWDNSPLHF,TGCAGTGCCCCCTACTCAGACCGGGAATGGGATAATTCACCCCTCCACTTT
TRBJ1-4,TRBV20-1,NA,many,CSATLRQQLNEKLFF,TGCAGTGCCACGCTCCGACAGCAACTTAATGAAAAACTGTTTTTT
TRBJ2-1,TRBV28,NA,many,CASSLRVGPLNEQFF,TGTGCCAGCAGTTTAAGGGTGGGCCCCCTCAATGAGCAGTTCTTC
TRBJ2-1,TRBV20-1,NA,many,CSADPTYNEQFF,TGCAGTGCCGACCCCACATACAATGAGCAGTTCTTC
TRBJ2-7,TRBV20-1,NA,NA,CSATWDDYSSYEQYF,TGCAGTGCAACTTGGGATGACTATAGCTCCTACGAGCAGTACTTC
TRBJ1-1,TRBV29-1,NA,many,CSAKTPAGGRDTEAFF,TGCAGCGCTAAAACCCCAGCGGGGGGGCGGGACACTGAAGCTTTCTTT
TRBJ2-7,TRBV7-2,NA,many,CASSLARQATHYEQYF,TGTGCCAGCAGCTTAGCCCGGCAGGCGACCCATTACGAGCAGTACTTC
TRBJ2-1,TRBV6-2/TRBV6-3,NA,many,CASSQIRDEQFF,TGTGCCAGCAGTCAAATAAGGGATGAGCAGTTCTTC
TRBJ2-1,TRBV12-3/TRBV12-4,TRBD2,many,CASSLARLANPTGNEQFF,TGTGCCAGCAGTTTAGCCCGACTAGCGAACCCGACCGGCAATGAGCAGTTCTTC
TRBJ2-1,TRBV4-3,NA,many,CASSPSERTEQFF,TGCGCCAGCAGCCCTTCCGAGAGGACTGAGCAGTTCTTC
TRBJ2-7,TRBV20-1,NA,many,CSASQGKEQYF,TGCAGTGCTAGTCAGGGTAAAGAGCAGTACTTC
TRBJ1-1,TRBV6-6,NA,few,CASRFKNTEAFF,TGTGCCAGCAGATTTAAGAACACTGAAGCTTTCTTT